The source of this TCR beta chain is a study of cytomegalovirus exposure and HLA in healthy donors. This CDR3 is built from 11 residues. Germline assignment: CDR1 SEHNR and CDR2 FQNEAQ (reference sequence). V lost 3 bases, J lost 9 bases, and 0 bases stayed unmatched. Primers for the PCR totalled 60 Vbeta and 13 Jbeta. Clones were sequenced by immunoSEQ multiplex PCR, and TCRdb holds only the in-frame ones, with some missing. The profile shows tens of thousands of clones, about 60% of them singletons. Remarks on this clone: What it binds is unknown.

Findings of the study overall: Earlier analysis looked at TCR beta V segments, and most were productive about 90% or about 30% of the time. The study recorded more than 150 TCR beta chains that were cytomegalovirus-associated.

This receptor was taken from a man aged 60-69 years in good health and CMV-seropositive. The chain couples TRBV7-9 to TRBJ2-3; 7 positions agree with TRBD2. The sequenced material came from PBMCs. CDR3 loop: CASSLGGTQYF. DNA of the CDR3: TGTGCCAGCAGCTTGGGAGGGACGCAGTATTTT.